The rows below give T cell receptor beta chains drawn from one sample of a study of shared clonotypes between healthy human individuals. Sequencing used immunoSEQ multiplex PCR; TCRdb keeps in-frame clones, though not all of them. This sample has about 1.5 million clones, with 95% to 99% found just once. The sample consisted of naive CD4+ T cells sorted from blood. The origin of the receptors is a man aged 30-40 years in good health. The CDR3 runs from the conserved cysteine through the conserved F or W. D genes are given only for firm matches. Size is omitted from some rows. Given values are once, few, many or a class for expanded clones.

d_call	v_call	j_call	clone_size	cdr3_aa	cdr3_nt
TRBD2	TRBV6-5	TRBJ2-3	NA	CASYSRTSGTDTQYF	TGTGCCAGCTACTCCCGGACTAGCGGCACAGATACGCAGTATTTT
NA	TRBV28	TRBJ1-4	NA	CASSMGRLGEKLFF	TGTGCCAGCAGTATGGGACGATTAGGGGAAAAACTGTTTTTT
NA	TRBV5-5	TRBJ2-7	once	CASSLGQIAYEQYF	TGTGCCAGCAGCTTGGGGCAGATCGCCTACGAGCAGTACTTC
NA	TRBV7-6	TRBJ2-2	NA	CASSLALNTGELFF	TGTGCCAGCAGCTTAGCGTTGAACACCGGGGAGCTGTTTTTT
TRBD1	TRBV18	TRBJ2-3	NA	CASSPRTGPTDTQYF	TGTGCCAGCTCACCTAGGACAGGCCCCACAGATACGCAGTATTTT
NA	TRBV18	TRBJ1-2	NA	CASSPPSVGGYTF	TGTGCCAGCTCACCCCCGAGTGTGGGTGGCTACACCTTC
TRBD1	TRBV28	TRBJ1-5	NA	CASSLSAGGGQPQHF	TGTGCCAGCAGTTTATCGGCAGGGGGCGGTCAGCCCCAGCATTTT
NA	TRBV5-1	TRBJ2-7	NA	CASSFNLAGSEQYF	TGCGCCAGCAGCTTTAATCTAGCCGGAAGCGAGCAGTACTTC
NA	TRBV7-2	TRBJ2-3	NA	CASSPSSTDTQYF	TGTGCCAGCAGCCCGTCTAGCACAGATACGCAGTATTTT
TRBD2	TRBV5-1	TRBJ2-7	NA	CASSLNKPGLAGEGGYEQYF	TGCGCCAGCAGCCTCAACAAACCGGGACTAGCGGGAGAAGGCGGCTACGAGCAGTACTTC
NA	TRBV28	TRBJ2-5	NA	CASPSGQLQETQYF	TGTGCCAGCCCCTCCGGACAGCTTCAAGAGACCCAGTACTTC